This is a list of T cell receptor beta chains from one sample in a study of OX40 agonist ivuxolimab in advanced cancers. Data came from immunoSEQ multiplex PCR; TCRdb stores just in-frame clones and leaves some out. Among more than 25,000 clones listed, more than 75% were seen once. Here the sequenced sample was CD4+ or CD8+ T cells sorted from blood, taken in a trial of the OX40 agonist ivuxolimab. These receptors came from an adult with an advanced solid tumor such as melanoma, head and neck, liver or kidney cancer. The CDR3 runs from the conserved cysteine through the conserved F or W. Fields, in order: V gene, J gene, D gene, CDR3 length, clone size, CDR3 protein, CDR3 DNA. The D gene is left open where the match is weak. Clone size is stated in some rows and not others, as once, few, many or a class when expanded.

V: TRBV28; J: TRBJ2-7; D: TRBD2; length: 15; size: .; CDR3: CASSSLAGRTYEQYF; DNA: TGTGCCAGCAGTTCTCTAGCGGGGAGGACCTACGAGCAGTACTTC
V: TRBV19; J: TRBJ1-4; D: TRBD1; length: 14; size: .; CDR3: CASSMTGVNEKLFF; DNA: TGTGCCAGTAGTATGACAGGGGTAAATGAAAAACTGTTTTTT
V: TRBV19; J: TRBJ2-5; D: .; length: 15; size: .; CDR3: CATSRLGLAIETQYF; DNA: TGTGCCACCTCTCGACTGGGGCTAGCGATTGAGACCCAGTACTTC
V: TRBV27; J: TRBJ2-7; D: TRBD1; length: 15; size: .; CDR3: CASRSTGTGDDEQYF; DNA: TGTGCCAGCAGATCTACCGGGACAGGGGATGACGAGCAGTACTTC
V: TRBV5-1; J: TRBJ2-7; D: TRBD1; length: 15; size: .; CDR3: CASSPDRGIAYEQYF; DNA: TGCGCCAGCAGCCCGGACAGGGGGATTGCCTACGAGCAGTACTTC
V: TRBV21-1; J: TRBJ2-7; D: .; length: 17; size: .; CDR3: CARIILGGKRTFNEQYF; DNA: TGTGCCCGCATCATTCTGGGGGGCAAGAGAACGTTCAACGAGCAGTACTTC
V: TRBV2; J: TRBJ2-7; D: TRBD2; length: 15; size: .; CDR3: CASSEWSSGSYEQYF; DNA: TGTGCCAGCAGTGAATGGTCTAGCGGATCCTACGAGCAGTACTTC
V: TRBV4-1; J: TRBJ2-7; D: .; length: 16; size: .; CDR3: CASSQEAMAPGDEQYF; DNA: TGCGCCAGCAGCCAAGAAGCCATGGCCCCGGGGGACGAGCAGTACTTC
V: TRBV28; J: TRBJ1-5; D: .; length: 16; size: .; CDR3: CASSPRVGDSNQPQHF; DNA: TGTGCCAGCAGTCCCAGGGTCGGTGATAGCAATCAGCCCCAGCATTTT
V: TRBV6-1; J: TRBJ2-7; D: TRBD1; length: 15; size: once; CDR3: CASSEVTGVPYEQYF; DNA: TGTGCCAGCAGTGAAGTAACAGGGGTACCCTACGAGCAGTACTTC
V: TRBV7-9; J: TRBJ2-5; D: TRBD2; length: 18; size: few; CDR3: CASIRTSGNPNWQETQYF; DNA: TGTGCCAGCATCAGGACTAGCGGGAACCCAAATTGGCAAGAGACCCAGTACTTC
V: TRBV6-5; J: TRBJ2-3; D: .; length: 15; size: .; CDR3: CASSYLWGGADTQYF; DNA: TGTGCCAGCAGTTACCTCTGGGGGGGCGCAGATACGCAGTATTTT
V: TRBV7-6; J: TRBJ1-4; D: .; length: 16; size: .; CDR3: CASSPQGGVLNEKLFF; DNA: TGTGCCAGCAGCCCCCAAGGTGGGGTGTTAAATGAAAAACTGTTTTTT
V: TRBV27; J: TRBJ2-2; D: TRBD2; length: 14; size: .; CDR3: CASSLLAGDGELFF; DNA: TGTGCCAGCAGTTTGCTAGCGGGAGACGGGGAGCTGTTTTTT
V: TRBV28; J: TRBJ2-1; D: TRBD1; length: 12; size: .; CDR3: CASRRRGQEPFF; DNA: TGTGCCAGCAGAAGAAGGGGGCAAGAGCCGTTCTTC
V: TRBV19; J: TRBJ2-7; D: .; length: 14; size: .; CDR3: CASSFRAGDYEQYF; DNA: TGTGCCAGTAGTTTTCGGGCAGGGGACTACGAGCAGTACTTC
V: TRBV6-5; J: TRBJ2-5; D: TRBD1; length: 13; size: once; CDR3: CATGQGSGETQYF; DNA: TGTGCCACCGGACAGGGGAGCGGAGAGACCCAGTACTTC
V: TRBV27; J: TRBJ2-7; D: TRBD2; length: 15; size: .; CDR3: CASSDPGLATHEQYF; DNA: TGTGCCAGCAGTGATCCGGGACTAGCGACCCACGAGCAGTACTTC
V: TRBV9; J: TRBJ2-7; D: .; length: 15; size: .; CDR3: CASSVDGGGSSEQYF; DNA: TGTGCCAGCAGCGTAGATGGCGGAGGAAGTTCCGAGCAGTACTTC
V: TRBV28; J: TRBJ2-5; D: TRBD2; length: 18; size: .; CDR3: CASRRAVGTSGRKETQYF; DNA: TGTGCCAGCAGACGAGCGGTAGGGACTAGCGGGAGGAAGGAGACCCAGTACTTC
V: TRBV2; J: TRBJ2-7; D: TRBD2; length: 15; size: .; CDR3: CASSERGLVAYEQYF; DNA: TGTGCCAGCAGTGAAAGGGGACTAGTGGCCTACGAGCAGTACTTC
V: TRBV7-2; J: TRBJ2-7; D: TRBD2; length: 17; size: .; CDR3: CASRLPGLAEEAYEQYF; DNA: TGTGCCAGCAGGCTGCCGGGACTAGCGGAAGAAGCCTACGAGCAGTACTTC
V: TRBV2; J: TRBJ2-7; D: .; length: 14; size: .; CDR3: CASTERPYSYEQYF; DNA: TGTGCCAGCACCGAGCGGCCCTACTCCTACGAGCAGTACTTC
V: TRBV5-1; J: TRBJ2-7; D: .; length: 15; size: .; CDR3: CASSLQGREWDEQYF; DNA: TGCGCCAGCAGCCTACAGGGGCGGGAGTGGGACGAGCAGTACTTC
V: TRBV5-1; J: TRBJ2-5; D: .; length: 15; size: .; CDR3: CASSPRAVAGETQYF; DNA: TGCGCCAGCAGCCCTCGTGCGGTAGCCGGGGAGACCCAGTACTTC
V: TRBV28; J: TRBJ2-7; D: .; length: 11; size: .; CDR3: CASSLLLKQYF; DNA: TGTGCCAGCAGTTTATTGTTAAAGCAGTACTTC
V: TRBV28; J: TRBJ2-1; D: TRBD2; length: 13; size: .; CDR3: CASSSLADNEQFF; DNA: TGTGCCAGCAGTAGTCTAGCGGACAATGAGCAGTTCTTC
V: TRBV7-3; J: TRBJ2-2; D: .; length: 16; size: .; CDR3: CASSLISGGNTGELFF; DNA: TGTGCCAGCAGCTTAATTAGTGGGGGGAACACCGGGGAGCTGTTTTTT
V: TRBV19; J: TRBJ2-7; D: .; length: 13; size: .; CDR3: CASSMFRSYEQYF; DNA: TGTGCCAGTAGTATGTTTAGATCCTACGAGCAGTACTTC
V: TRBV28; J: TRBJ2-7; D: TRBD2; length: 14; size: .; CDR3: CASRPAGGLSEQYF; DNA: TGTGCCAGCAGGCCAGCGGGAGGGCTCTCCGAGCAGTACTTC
V: TRBV5-5; J: TRBJ1-4; D: .; length: 17; size: .; CDR3: CASSPSGWEGPEEKLFF; DNA: TGTGCCAGCAGCCCCAGTGGATGGGAGGGCCCTGAAGAAAAACTGTTTTTT
V: TRBV11-2; J: TRBJ1-3; D: .; length: 13; size: medium-sized; CDR3: CASSLGVVDTIYF; DNA: TGTGCCAGCAGCTTGGGAGTTGTGGACACCATATATTTT
V: TRBV7-9; J: TRBJ1-1; D: .; length: 19; size: .; CDR3: CASSSRLGGASEVNTEAFF; DNA: TGTGCCAGCAGCTCCCGGTTAGGGGGGGCCAGCGAAGTGAACACTGAAGCTTTCTTT
V: TRBV30; J: TRBJ1-1; D: TRBD1; length: 16; size: .; CDR3: CAWSPPGQGAYTEAFF; DNA: TGTGCCTGGAGCCCTCCGGGACAGGGGGCTTACACTGAAGCTTTCTTT
V: TRBV13; J: TRBJ1-2; D: .; length: 13; size: few; CDR3: CASSNRGLIGYTF; DNA: TGTGCCAGCAGCAACCGGGGGTTGATTGGCTACACCTTC
V: TRBV11-1; J: TRBJ1-1; D: TRBD1; length: 13; size: .; CDR3: CASSSTGGRTAFF; DNA: TGTGCCAGCAGCTCTACAGGGGGGCGAACGGCTTTCTTT
V: TRBV2; J: TRBJ2-1; D: .; length: 12; size: .; CDR3: CASRGTINEQFF; DNA: TGTGCCAGCAGGGGGACCATCAATGAGCAGTTCTTC
V: TRBV2; J: TRBJ1-4; D: TRBD1; length: 15; size: .; CDR3: CASSVEGGAYEKLFF; DNA: TGTGCCAGCAGTGTCGAAGGGGGCGCGTATGAAAAACTGTTTTTT
V: TRBV7-2; J: TRBJ2-7; D: .; length: 13; size: once; CDR3: CASSLAPGYEQYF; DNA: TGTGCCAGCAGCTTAGCACCAGGCTACGAGCAGTACTTC
V: TRBV7-8; J: TRBJ1-2; D: .; length: 13; size: .; CDR3: CASGPSGSYGYTF; DNA: TGTGCCAGCGGCCCCTCGGGGTCCTATGGCTACACCTTC
V: TRBV5-5; J: TRBJ2-1; D: TRBD1; length: 16; size: .; CDR3: CASSFLRDSIYNEQFF; DNA: TGTGCCAGCAGCTTTCTCCGGGACAGCATCTACAATGAGCAGTTCTTC
V: TRBV5-1; J: TRBJ2-6; D: .; length: 13; size: .; CDR3: CASSFEGTNVLTF; DNA: TGCGCCAGCAGCTTCGAAGGGACCAACGTCCTGACTTTC
V: TRBV5-4; J: TRBJ2-3; D: TRBD2; length: 15; size: .; CDR3: CASSYSSGRADTQYF; DNA: TGTGCCAGCAGCTACTCTAGCGGGAGAGCAGATACGCAGTATTTT
V: TRBV27; J: TRBJ1-1; D: TRBD1; length: 15; size: .; CDR3: CASSLLPGGNTEAFF; DNA: TGTGCCAGCAGTTTATTGCCAGGGGGCAACACTGAAGCTTTCTTT
V: TRBV7-9; J: TRBJ2-7; D: .; length: 13; size: .; CDR3: CASSLPTSYEQYF; DNA: TGTGCCAGCAGCTTACCGACATCCTACGAGCAGTACTTC
V: TRBV11-2; J: TRBJ1-3; D: TRBD1; length: 17; size: .; CDR3: CASSAGTGPYSGNTIYF; DNA: TGTGCCAGCAGCGCCGGGACAGGGCCCTACTCTGGAAACACCATATATTTT
V: TRBV5-1; J: TRBJ2-1; D: TRBD2; length: 16; size: .; CDR3: CASSAGTSGAYNEQFF; DNA: TGCGCCAGCAGCGCAGGGACTAGCGGTGCCTACAATGAGCAGTTCTTC
V: TRBV10-1; J: TRBJ2-2; D: .; length: 15; size: once; CDR3: CASSEGTFLTGELFF; DNA: TGCGCCAGCAGTGAGGGGACATTCCTCACCGGGGAGCTGTTTTTT